Following are 27 T cell receptor beta chains from one sample sequenced in a study of blood T cells in healthy people across ages. A sample-barcoded 5' primer and a J-beta primer mix were used in a second PCR of roughly 7 to 11 cycles. TCRdb itself ran the 5' RACE reads through MiXCR, one entry per CDR3 protein. In the table there are more than 1,000,000 distinct CDR3 sequences, 25% of which are singletons. This sample was also put to use in a study of T cells of mothers and their children.

Sequencing input: blood. These receptors were collected from a girl aged 2 to 10 in good health.

This rearrangement joins TRBV5-1 to TRBJ2-2; possible D gene TRBD1, 5 bases. V was shortened by 2 bases and J by 4 bases, with 12 bases between the two germline ends. The CDR3 runs to 15 residues. Germline V gives CDR1 SGHRS, CDR2 YFSETQ. In nucleotides, the CDR3 is TGCGCCAGCAGCTTATCAGGGCTGAGCACCGGGGAGCTGTTTTTT. Its protein product is CASSLSGLSTGELFF. Full variable domain (remainder filled in from reference TRBV5-1 and TRBJ2-2): KAGVTQTPRYLIKTRGQQVTLSCSPISGHRSVSWYQQTPGQGLQFLFEYFSETQRNKGNFPGRFSGRQFSNSRSEMNVSTLELGDSALYLCASSLSGLSTGELFFGEGSRLTVL.

On this clonotype itself: At one end, the junction sequence differs from germline, possibly due to a read error. The gene calls are TRBV3-1 and TRBJ2-5; possible D gene TRBD1, 5 bases. The J call may be in error: the DNA end matches TRBJ2-1 better. The CDR3 is made up of 15 amino acids. Germline lookup yields CDR1 LGHDT and CDR2 YNNKEL (reference sequence). This chain's CDR3 is CAGSQVGQVGNEQFF. CDR3 DNA: TGTGCCGGCAGCCAAGTGGGGCAGGTTGGAAATGAGCAGTTCTTC.

This chain joins TRBV29-1 and TRBJ1-4, with unresolved D. The CDR3 has 11 residues. CDR1 is SQVTM and CDR2 is ANQGSEA in the germline V gene. Trimming cost V 3 bases and J 4 bases, with 3 bases left between them. CDR3: CSVEGNEKLFF. CDR3 coding DNA: TGCAGCGTTGAGGGTAATGAAAAACTGTTTTTT. The whole variable domain, filled in from reference TRBV29-1 and TRBJ1-4, reads SAVISQKPSRDICQRGTSLTIQCQVDSQVTMMFWYRQQPGQSLTLIATANQGSEATYESGFVIDKFPISRPNLTFSTLTVSNMSPEDSSIYLCSVEGNEKLFFGSGTQLSVL.

This chain links TRBV6-1 with TRBJ1-5; TRBD1 is a possible D gene (6 bases). This CDR3 contains 15 residues. CDR1 and CDR2 from the germline V gene are MNHNS and SASEGT. The V end was cut by 4 bases, the J end by 0 bases, with 10 bases between. CDR3 coding DNA: TGTGCCAGCAGTGCGACAGGCCATAGCAATCAGCCCCAGCATTTT. Its translation is CASSATGHSNQPQHF.

The chain employs TRBV20-1 and TRBJ1-3; D is unclear. CDR1 and CDR2 (germline): DFQATT, SNEGSKA (reference sequence). Trimming took off 0 bases at V and 2 bases at J, with 11 bases between the two ends. This CDR3 region has 15 residues. The CDR3 DNA follows: TGCAGTGCTAGAGATCCGAGACCCCCTGGAAACACCATATATTTT. Its translation is CSARDPRPPGNTIYF.

The CDR3 region is CASSRGRHGNQPQHF. DNA for the CDR3: TGTGCCAGCAGCCGCGGCCGTCATGGCAATCAGCCCCAGCATTTT. The chain couples TRBV25-1 to TRBJ1-5; the D is unclear. V was shortened by 6 bases and J by 2 bases, with 14 bases between the two germline ends. This CDR3 region has 15 residues. In germline, CDR1 is MGHDK, CDR2 SYGVNS.

This clonotype was counted between two and nine times. This rearrangement joins TRBV2 to TRBJ2-7; D not resolved. Germline V lookup: CDR1 SNHLY, CDR2 FYNNEI. The CDR3 has 14 residues. V was shortened by 6 bases and J by 2 bases, with 14 bases between the two germline ends. The CDR3 coding sequence is TGTGCCAGCAGGAGTTCTGGTCTGACCTACGAGCAGTACTTC. This gives the protein CASRSSGLTYEQYF.

This clonotype was picked up a small number of times. The V call is TRBV10-3, the J call TRBJ1-2; D might be TRBD1 (5 bases). The CDR3 has 12 amino acids. Trimming took 4 bases from V and 4 from J, leaving 7 bases between them. Germline V gene data show CDR1 as ENHRY and CDR2 as SYGVKD. CDR3 sequence (DNA): TGTGCCATCAGTGTCGGGACCTATGGCTACACCTTC. It is translated as CAISVGTYGYTF.

The chain has TRBV28 and TRBJ2-5; tentatively, D is TRBD2 (6 bases). Near its end, the DNA agrees better with TRBJ2-7, so the J call may be wrong. The CDR3 is 16 amino acids. Germline-derived CDR1 and CDR2 are MDHEN and SYDVKM. CDR3 amino acids: CASSSIRAGFSYEQYF. In nucleotides, the CDR3 is TGTGCCAGCAGTTCCATACGAGCGGGCTTCTCCTACGAGCAGTACTTC.

The gene calls are TRBV20-1 and TRBJ2-3; D is possibly TRBD2 (6 bases). Deletions cut 0 bases from V and 0 bases from J, with 10 bases between. Per the germline V gene, CDR1 is DFQATT and CDR2 is SNEGSKA (reference sequence). This CDR3 is built from 15 residues. The CDR3 reads CSARDLALSTDTQYF. The CDR3 nucleotides are TGCAGTGCTAGAGATCTAGCGCTCAGCACAGATACGCAGTATTTT.

The table lists this clonotype with a few counts. As the CDR3 is not closed by the conserved phenylalanine or tryptophan, this likely results from a read error. The J gene is TRBJ2-7, the V gene TRBV3-1, with 7 bases that match TRBD1. The length of the CDR3 is 13 residues. Germline trimming cut 4 bases from V and 2 bases from J; bases unmatched to any gene: 2. The germline CDR1 and CDR2 sequences are LGHDT and YNNKEL (reference sequence). The CDR3 region has the DNA TGTGCCAGCAGCCCCCAGGGGGCCTACGAGCAGTACTCC. Translating it yields CASSPQGAYEQYS.

This chain joins TRBV5-1 and TRBJ2-6; a possible D gene is TRBD1 (5 bases). The CDR3 runs 17 residues. V lost 4 bases and J lost 0, with 14 bases in between. The germline V gene has CDR1 SGHRS and CDR2 YFSETQ. CDR3 sequence reads: CASSPSRQSSGANVLTF. CDR3 sequence (DNA): TGCGCCAGCAGCCCGAGTCGACAGAGCTCTGGGGCCAACGTCCTGACTTTC.

This clonotype was seen a few times. The chain has TRBV7-8 and TRBJ2-1; 13 bases fit TRBD2. CDR1 is SGHVS, CDR2 FQNEAQ, per germline. The CDR3 is made up of 15 amino acids. V shed 5 bases, J shed 8 bases, and the junction held 6 bases outside the gene matches. The CDR3 sequence: CASSLGTSGEDEQFF. The CDR3 DNA is TGTGCCAGCAGCCTAGGGACTAGCGGGGAAGATGAGCAGTTCTTC.

This chain uses TRBV2 with TRBJ1-4; no definite D call. V lost 6 bases, J lost 8 bases, and 19 bases lay in between. This CDR3 comprises 15 residues. Looked up from germline, CDR1 is SNHLY and CDR2 is FYNNEI. In nucleotides, the CDR3 is TGTGCCAGCAGAACTAAGACAATTCTCGGGGAAAAACTGTTTTTT. Protein product: CASRTKTILGEKLFF.

This clonotype was seen only a few times. This chain connects TRBV24-1 to TRBJ2-2; no clear D. This CDR3 comprises 13 residues. The germline V and J ends were trimmed by 1 base and 7 bases, with 6 bases remaining between them. CDR1 is KGHDR, CDR2 SFDVKD, per germline. CDR3 coding DNA: TGTGCCACCAGTGATTTTTGGAACGGGGAGCTGTTTTTT. Protein sequence: CATSDFWNGELFF.

The chain employs TRBV4-1 and TRBJ2-6, with D possibly matching TRBD2 (6 bases). CDR3 length equals 16 residues. In germline, CDR1 is MGHRA, CDR2 YSYEKL. V gave up 4 bases and J gave up 2 bases, with 12 bases separating them. For the CDR3, the DNA is TGCGCCAGCAGCCTACTTGGAGGGCCTGGGGCCAACGTCCTGACTTTC. Protein: CASSLLGGPGANVLTF.

V gene TRBV4-1 combines with J gene TRBJ2-7; TRBD2 is a possible D gene (5 bases). This CDR3 spans 15 amino acids. V was trimmed by 0 bases and J by 0 bases, leaving 9 bases between them. Germline V gene lookup returns CDR1 MGHRA and CDR2 YSYEKL. The CDR3 region has the DNA TGCGCCAGCAGCCAAGAGGAGCGGACCTCCTACGAGCAGTACTTC. Residues: CASSQEERTSYEQYF.

This chain joins TRBV4-2 and TRBJ1-2, with TRBD1 matching over 12 bases. Trimming cost V 4 bases and J 3 bases; bases outside gene matches: 12. CDR1 and CDR2 from the germline V gene are LGHNA and YNFKEQ. There are 18 residues in the CDR3. DNA for the CDR3: TGTGCCAGCAGCCCAAGAGGGGGACAGGGGGCGCCGGACTATGGCTACACCTTC. Its translation: CASSPRGGQGAPDYGYTF.

This chain joins TRBV10-3 and TRBJ2-1; TRBD2 matches at 8 bases. The CDR3 contains 13 residues. V shed 6 bases, J shed 9 bases, and the junction held 7 bases outside the gene matches. CDR1 and CDR2 from the germline V gene are ENHRY and SYGVKD. CDR3 loop: CAISQAGVLEQFF. CDR3 nucleotides: TGTGCCATCAGCCAAGCGGGAGTTCTTGAGCAGTTCTTC.

The chain combines TRBV20-1 with TRBJ1-5, with 9 bases fitting TRBD1. The germline CDR1 and CDR2 sequences are DFQATT and SNEGSKA (reference sequence). The length of the CDR3 is 14 residues. The V gene end was trimmed by 4 bases and the J gene end by 6 bases; junction bases not matched to a gene: 7. CDR3 loop: CSATTGGTVQPQHF. For the CDR3, the DNA is TGCAGTGCTACGACAGGGGGAACGGTTCAGCCCCAGCATTTT.

V is TRBV12-2 and J is TRBJ2-1; the table's D call TRBD1 went unverified against the DNA. TRBV12-2 is shown as a pseudogene. The CDR3 is made up of 16 amino acids. The CDR3 loop is CASRFGSPATGDEQFF. The CDR3, as DNA: TGTGCAAGTCGATTTGGTTCCCCCGCGACAGGTGATGAGCAGTTCTTC.

V is TRBV24-1 and J is TRBJ2-1; D may be TRBD1 (6 bases). The CDR3 spans 14 residues. Germline CDR1 is KGHDR and CDR2 is SFDVKD. V shed 0 bases and J shed 8 bases, with 10 bases lying between them. The CDR3 nucleotides are TGTGCCACCAGTGATTTGAAGACAGGCGATGAGCAGTTCTTC. Encoded protein: CATSDLKTGDEQFF.

The chain has TRBV7-2 and TRBJ2-5; perhaps TRBD2 as D (6 bases). Germline assignment: CDR1 SGHTA and CDR2 FQGNSA. The V end was cut by 5 bases, the J end by 1 base, with 14 bases between. CDR3 length equals 15 residues. Here the CDR3 reads CASSRSVAVQETQYF. CDR3 nucleotide sequence: TGTGCCAGCAGCCGTAGCGTAGCGGTCCAAGAGACCCAGTACTTC.

The chain couples TRBV5-6 to TRBJ2-5; 7 bases agree with TRBD1. The trim removed 0 bases at V and 4 bases at J, leaving 6 bases unmatched. The V gene's germline CDR1 is SGHDT and CDR2 YYEEEE. CDR3 length: 15 amino acids. The CDR3 protein is CASSLGSTGRETQYF. CDR3 coding DNA: TGTGCCAGCAGCTTGGGGTCGACAGGGCGAGAGACCCAGTACTTC.

DNA for the CDR3: TGCAGCGGCAGAGTTTTCGAGACCCAGTACTTC. Its protein is CSGRVFETQYF. The genes are TRBV29-1 and TRBJ2-5; D is unclear. V gave up 7 bases and J gave up 5 bases, with 11 bases separating them. This CDR3 is built from 11 residues. CDR1 is SQVTM, CDR2 ANQGSEA, per germline.

The table lists this clonotype with a few counts. The chain couples TRBV29-1 to TRBJ2-1, with 9 bases identical to TRBD2. CDR1 and CDR2 from the germline V gene are SQVTM and ANQGSEA. The CDR3 length is 14 residues. V lost 6 bases to trimming and J lost 3 bases; unmatched junction nucleotides: 6. The DNA for the CDR3 is TGCAGCGTAGACCTAGCGGGACTCTACAATGAGCAGTTCTTC. Protein product: CSVDLAGLYNEQFF.

Only a few counts were recorded for this clonotype. The V and J genes are TRBV29-1 and TRBJ2-2; TRBD1 aligns across 7 bases. This CDR3 has 14 amino acids. Germline CDR1 is SQVTM and CDR2 is ANQGSEA. V trimming: 4 bases; J trimming: 1 base; junction bases outside the gene matches: 3. As DNA, the CDR3 is TGCAGCGTTGTACAGGGGTGGAACACCGGGGAGCTGTTTTTT. It specifies CSVVQGWNTGELFF.